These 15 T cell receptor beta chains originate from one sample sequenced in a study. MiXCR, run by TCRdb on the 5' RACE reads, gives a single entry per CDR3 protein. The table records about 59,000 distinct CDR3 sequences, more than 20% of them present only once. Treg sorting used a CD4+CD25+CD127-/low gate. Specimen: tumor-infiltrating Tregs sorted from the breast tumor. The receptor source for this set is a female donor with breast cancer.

Here the CDR3 DNA reads TGTGCCGCAACAGGTGGGAACAATCAGCCCCAGCATTTT. It codes for CAATGGNNQPQHF. The chain carries TRBV10-3 and TRBJ1-5; D possibly corresponds to TRBD1 (5 bases). The CDR3 is 13 amino acids. CDR1 ENHRY and CDR2 SYGVKD come from the germline V gene. The ends were cut back, 11 bases at V and 3 bases at J, with 14 bases in the middle.

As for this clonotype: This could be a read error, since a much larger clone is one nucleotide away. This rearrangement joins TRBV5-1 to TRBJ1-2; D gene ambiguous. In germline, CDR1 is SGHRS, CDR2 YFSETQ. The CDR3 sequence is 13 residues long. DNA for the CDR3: TGCGCCAGCAGCTTGGTTGGTAACTATAGCTACACCTTC. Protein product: CASSLVGNYSYTF. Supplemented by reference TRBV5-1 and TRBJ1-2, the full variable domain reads KAGVTQTPRYLIKTRGQQVTLSCSPISGHRSVSWYQQTPGQGLQFLFEYFSETQRNKGNFPGRFSGRQFSNSRSEMNVSTLELGDSALYLCASSLVGNYSYTFGSGTRLTVV.

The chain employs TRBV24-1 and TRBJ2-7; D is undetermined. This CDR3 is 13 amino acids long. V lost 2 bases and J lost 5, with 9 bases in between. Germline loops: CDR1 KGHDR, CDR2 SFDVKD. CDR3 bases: TGTGCCACCAGTGATTCCCCCAGGAACGAGCAGTACTTC. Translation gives CATSDSPRNEQYF.

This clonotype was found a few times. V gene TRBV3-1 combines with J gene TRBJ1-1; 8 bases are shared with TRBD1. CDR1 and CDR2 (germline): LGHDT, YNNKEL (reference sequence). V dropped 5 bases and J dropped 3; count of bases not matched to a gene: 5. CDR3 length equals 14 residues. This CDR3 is CASSTRTGHTEAFF. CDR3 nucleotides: TGTGCCAGCAGCACCCGGACAGGGCACACTGAAGCTTTCTTT.

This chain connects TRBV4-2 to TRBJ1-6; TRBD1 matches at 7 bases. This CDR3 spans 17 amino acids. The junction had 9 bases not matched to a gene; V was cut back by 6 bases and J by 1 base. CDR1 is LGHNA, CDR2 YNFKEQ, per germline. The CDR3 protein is CASRAETGRSYNSPLHF. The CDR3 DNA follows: TGTGCCAGCAGGGCTGAGACAGGGAGATCCTATAATTCACCCCTCCACTTT.

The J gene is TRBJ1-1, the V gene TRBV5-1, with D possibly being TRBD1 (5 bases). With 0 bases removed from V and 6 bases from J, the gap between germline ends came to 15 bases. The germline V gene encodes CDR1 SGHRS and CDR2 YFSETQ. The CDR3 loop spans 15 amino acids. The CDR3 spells CASSLDPNRGSEAFF. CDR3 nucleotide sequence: TGCGCCAGCAGCTTGGACCCCAATCGGGGCTCTGAAGCTTTCTTT.

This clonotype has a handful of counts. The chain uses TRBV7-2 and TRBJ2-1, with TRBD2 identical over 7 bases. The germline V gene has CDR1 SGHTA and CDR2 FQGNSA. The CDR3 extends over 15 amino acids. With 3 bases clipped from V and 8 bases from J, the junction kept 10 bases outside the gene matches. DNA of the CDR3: TGTGCCAGCAGCTTTCGGTGGTGGGAGGGCCATGAGCAGTTCTTC. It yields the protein CASSFRWWEGHEQFF. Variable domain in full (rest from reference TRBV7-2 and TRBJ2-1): GAGVSQSPSNKVTEKGKDVELRCDPISGHTALYWYRQSLGQGLEFLIYFQGNSAPDKSGLPSDRFSAERTGGSVSTLTIQRTQQEDSAVYLCASSFRWWEGHEQFFGPGTRLTVL.

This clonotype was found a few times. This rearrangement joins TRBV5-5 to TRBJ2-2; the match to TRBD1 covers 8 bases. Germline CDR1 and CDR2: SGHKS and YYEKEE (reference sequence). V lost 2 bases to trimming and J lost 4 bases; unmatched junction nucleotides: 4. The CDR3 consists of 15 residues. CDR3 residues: CASSFEQGVTGELFF. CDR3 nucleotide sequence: TGTGCCAGCAGCTTCGAACAGGGGGTCACCGGGGAGCTGTTTTTT.

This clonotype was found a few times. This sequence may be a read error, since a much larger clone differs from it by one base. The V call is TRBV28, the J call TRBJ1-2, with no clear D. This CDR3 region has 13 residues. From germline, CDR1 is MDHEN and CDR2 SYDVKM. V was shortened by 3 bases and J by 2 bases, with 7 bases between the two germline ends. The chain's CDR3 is CASSFSPNYGYTF. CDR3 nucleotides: TGTGCCAGCAGTTTTTCCCCCAACTATGGCTACACCTTC.

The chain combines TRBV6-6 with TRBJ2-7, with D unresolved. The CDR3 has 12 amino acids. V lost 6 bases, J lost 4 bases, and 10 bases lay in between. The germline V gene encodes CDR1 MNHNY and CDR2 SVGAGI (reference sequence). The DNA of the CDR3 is TGTGCCAGCAGCCTTGTCCTTTACGAGCAGTACTTC. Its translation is CASSLVLYEQYF.

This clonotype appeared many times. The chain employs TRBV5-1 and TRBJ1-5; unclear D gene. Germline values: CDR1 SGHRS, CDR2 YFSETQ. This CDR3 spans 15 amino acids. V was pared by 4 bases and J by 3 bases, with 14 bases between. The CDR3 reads CASSPGENLNQPQHF. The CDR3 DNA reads TGCGCCAGCAGCCCCGGTGAAAACCTCAATCAGCCCCAGCATTTT.

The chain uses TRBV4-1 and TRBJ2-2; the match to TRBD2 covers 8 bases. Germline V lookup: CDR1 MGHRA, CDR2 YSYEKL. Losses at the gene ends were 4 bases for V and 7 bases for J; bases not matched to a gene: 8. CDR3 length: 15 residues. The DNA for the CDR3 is TGCGCCAGCAGCCCCGGCGGGGGGCATGTCGGGGAGCTGTTTTTT. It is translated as CASSPGGGHVGELFF.

The CDR3 nucleotides read TGCGCCAGCAGCAAACTAGCGGGAGTAAGTGAGCAGTACTTC. It is translated as CASSKLAGVSEQYF. V usage is TRBV5-1 and J usage is TRBJ2-7; the match to TRBD2 covers 11 bases. Germline loops: CDR1 SGHRS, CDR2 YFSETQ. This CDR3 is built from 14 residues. The V and J ends lost 4 bases and 7 bases, in that order; junction bases with no gene match: 7.

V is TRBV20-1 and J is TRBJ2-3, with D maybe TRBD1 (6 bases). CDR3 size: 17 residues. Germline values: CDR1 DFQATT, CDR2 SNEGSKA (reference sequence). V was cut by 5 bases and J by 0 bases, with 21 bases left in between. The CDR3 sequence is CSALGVAGAISTDTQYF. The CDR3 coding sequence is TGCAGTGCTTTAGGGGTAGCAGGGGCTATTAGCACAGATACGCAGTATTTT.

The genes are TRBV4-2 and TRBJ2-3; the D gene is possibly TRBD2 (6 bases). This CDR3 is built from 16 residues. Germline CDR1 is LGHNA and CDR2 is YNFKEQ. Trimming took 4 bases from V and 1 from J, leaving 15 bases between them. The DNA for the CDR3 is TGTGCCAGCAGCCGCCCTTTAGCGGATGGCACAGATACGCAGTATTTT. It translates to CASSRPLADGTDTQYF.